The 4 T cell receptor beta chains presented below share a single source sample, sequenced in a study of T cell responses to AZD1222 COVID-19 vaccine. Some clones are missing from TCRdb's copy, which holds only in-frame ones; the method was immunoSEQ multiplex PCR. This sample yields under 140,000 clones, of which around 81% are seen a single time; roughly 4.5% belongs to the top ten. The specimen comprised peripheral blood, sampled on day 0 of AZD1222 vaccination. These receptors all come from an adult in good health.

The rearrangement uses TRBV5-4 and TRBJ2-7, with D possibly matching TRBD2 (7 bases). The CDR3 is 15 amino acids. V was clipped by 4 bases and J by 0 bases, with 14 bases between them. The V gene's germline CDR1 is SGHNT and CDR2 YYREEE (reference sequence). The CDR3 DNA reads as TGTGCCAGCAGCCCAACGGGGGGCATCTCCTACGAGCAGTACTTC. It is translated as CASSPTGGISYEQYF.

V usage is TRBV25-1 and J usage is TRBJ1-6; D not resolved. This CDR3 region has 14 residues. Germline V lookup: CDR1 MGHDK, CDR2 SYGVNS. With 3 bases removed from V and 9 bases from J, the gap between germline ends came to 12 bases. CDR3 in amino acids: CASSDLAGGSPLHF. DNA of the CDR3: TGTGCCAGCAGTGATTTAGCGGGAGGTTCACCCCTCCACTTT.

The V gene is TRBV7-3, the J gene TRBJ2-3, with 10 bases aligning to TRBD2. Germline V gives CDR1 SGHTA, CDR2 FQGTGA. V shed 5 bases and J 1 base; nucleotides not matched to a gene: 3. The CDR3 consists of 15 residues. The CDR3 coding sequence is TGTGCCAGCAGCGCCGGGACTAGCGGCACAGATACGCAGTATTTT. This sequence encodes CASSAGTSGTDTQYF.

The chain's CDR3 is CASRESGVGGEKLFF. The CDR3 coding sequence is TGTGCCAGCAGGGAATCAGGGGTCGGCGGTGAAAAACTGTTTTTT. The V call is TRBV2, the J call TRBJ1-4, with D perhaps matching TRBD1 (6 bases). Trimming took off 6 bases at V and 7 bases at J, with 18 bases between the two ends. The CDR3 is made up of 15 amino acids. The germline V gene encodes CDR1 SNHLY and CDR2 FYNNEI.